This TCR beta chain was recorded in a study of cytomegalovirus exposure and HLA in healthy donors. Study results and limitations: It was shown in a later analysis that HLA-associated TCR beta chains were more clonally expanded than other, equally common chains.

Remarks on this clone: Its antigen is not identified.

The V gene's germline CDR1 is SGHNT and CDR2 YYREEE (reference sequence). The V gene lost 5 bases and the J gene lost 0 bases, with 15 bases spanning the gap. The CDR3 runs to 16 residues. Vbeta (60) and Jbeta (13) primers were used in the PCR. In the study's own analysis: In a later analysis, of around 80 million unique beta chains, some 10 million appeared in at least two donors. Profiled with immunoSEQ multiplex PCR; TCRdb holds only in-frame clones, not every one. V and J calls and clone size follow that table, whereas D and trimming were derived from the DNA. Its clone listing holds over 150,000 clones.

The specimen sequenced was PBMCs. This TCR was sampled from a boy aged 5-17 years in good health and CMV-seronegative. The chain has TRBV5-4 and TRBJ1-3; maybe TRBD1 (6 bases). CDR3 nucleotides: TGTGCCAGCAGTCTGGGGGCTCCCACCTCTGGAAACACCATATATTTT. Encoded protein: CASSLGAPTSGNTIYF. Combining the CDR3 with reference TRBV5-4 and TRBJ1-3 gives the whole variable domain ETGVTQSPTHLIKTRGQQVTLRCSSQSGHNTVSWYQQALGQGPQFIFQYYREEENGRGNFPPRFSGLQFPNYSSELNVNALELDDSALYLCASSLGAPTSGNTIYFGEGSWLTVV.